Each of the 10 T cell receptor beta chains below was sequenced from the same sample in a study of human CD4 T cells and Enterobacteriaceae. Libraries were prepared by immunoSEQ multiplex PCR; TCRdb keeps only in-frame clonotypes and omits some of them. Altogether about 27,000 clones are present, about 82% being singletons, with the ten largest covering around 0.96%. The memory gate held CD4+ cells that were not CD45RA+CCR7+CD95- naive cells, over 98% pure. The specimen was memory CD4+ T cells from blood. The receptors were sampled from a human donor in good health.

This clone showed up just a few times. The rearrangement links TRBV30 to TRBJ2-4, with D unclear. The CDR3 sequence is 14 residues long. Germline V gene lookup returns CDR1 GTSNPN and CDR2 SVGIG (reference sequence). Between the trimmed V and J ends, which lost 1 base and 8 bases, there was a span of 15 bases. CDR3 nucleotide sequence: TGTGCCTGGAGTGAAGGGTTTATTGGGGACATTCAGTACTTC. This sequence encodes CAWSEGFIGDIQYF.

The V gene is TRBV30, the J gene TRBJ1-2; D might be TRBD1 (5 bases). Trimming cost V 3 bases and J 4 bases, with 12 bases left between them. Germline values: CDR1 GTSNPN, CDR2 SVGIG (reference sequence). CDR3 size: 13 residues. The CDR3 nucleotides read TGTGCCTGGAGGGGGGACGGCCTCTATGGCTACACCTTC. Translation gives CAWRGDGLYGYTF.

The chain carries TRBV18 and TRBJ1-4; 9 nucleotides agree with TRBD1. The J segment lost 8 bases and the V segment lost 2 bases, leaving 6 bases of the junction unmatched. Germline CDR1 is KGHSH and CDR2 is LQKENI. This CDR3 region has 15 residues. CDR3 sequence (DNA): TGTGCCAGCTCACCAAAACAGGGGGCGAAAGAAAAACTGTTTTTT. Translation gives CASSPKQGAKEKLFF.

The chain carries TRBV7-9 and TRBJ1-1; possible D gene TRBD1, 6 bases. CDR1 and CDR2 (germline): SEHNR, FQNEAQ (reference sequence). The CDR3 has 14 amino acids. The V end was cut by 1 base, the J end by 6 bases, with 12 bases between. DNA for the CDR3: TGTGCCAGCAGCTTAGAGGGGGAGGTAGCTGAAGCTTTCTTT. Translating it yields CASSLEGEVAEAFF.

The rearrangement links TRBV6-6 to TRBJ1-5; D perhaps matches TRBD1 (6 bases). CDR1 is MNHNY and CDR2 is SVGAGI in the germline V gene (reference sequence). The CDR3 length is 16 residues. Trimming left V 2 bases short and J 4 bases short, with 15 bases between. The CDR3 loop reads CASSYGAAGQNQPQHF. The DNA for the CDR3 is TGTGCCAGCAGTTACGGGGCGGCAGGACAGAATCAGCCCCAGCATTTT.

The J gene is TRBJ1-2, the V gene TRBV7-9, with a tentative D call TRBD1 (5 bases). Per the germline V gene, CDR1 is SEHNR and CDR2 is FQNEAQ (reference sequence). The CDR3 extends over 14 amino acids. Trimming took 0 bases from V and 8 from J, leaving 13 bases between them. The CDR3: CASSLASGAEGYTF. In DNA, the CDR3 is TGTGCCAGCAGCTTAGCATCCGGGGCGGAGGGCTACACCTTC.

The V and J genes are TRBV20-1 and TRBJ1-2; D is ambiguous. The CDR3 is 11 amino acids. The V end was cut by 6 bases, the J end by 8 bases, with 13 bases between. CDR1 and CDR2 (germline): DFQATT, SNEGSKA (reference sequence). As DNA, the CDR3 is TGCAGTGCCGATGACCCCGGGGGCTACACCTTC. It translates to CSADDPGGYTF.

This chain connects TRBV19 to TRBJ2-5, with 14 bases aligning to TRBD2. The V segment lost 7 bases and the J segment 1 base; nucleotides outside the gene matches: 2. Germline V gives CDR1 LNHDA, CDR2 SQIVND (reference sequence). CDR3 length: 15 residues. The CDR3 sequence is CASIGLAGGQETQYF. The CDR3 region has the DNA TGTGCCAGTATTGGACTAGCGGGGGGCCAAGAGACCCAGTACTTC.

As to this clone: The junction differs from germline at one of its ends, possibly a read error. The V call is TRBV15, the J call TRBJ2-1, with D perhaps TRBD2 (6 bases). This CDR3 has 15 amino acids. Germline CDR1 and CDR2: LNHNV and YYDKDF (reference sequence). In nucleotides, the CDR3 is TGTGCCACCAGCAGAGATTCCAGTCGGCGGGGAGCTACAGTCTTC. Translation: CATSRDSSRRGATVF.

This clone was detected once. In DNA form, the CDR3 reads TGTGCCAGCTCCCGTGGAGAAGGACAGGGGAATGGACCTGAAGCTTTCTTT. Translated: CASSRGEGQGNGPEAFF. The V gene is TRBV18, the J gene TRBJ1-1; 9 nucleotides line up with TRBD1. J lost 6 bases, V lost 6 bases, and 17 bases had no gene match. This CDR3 has 17 residues. The germline V gene encodes CDR1 KGHSH and CDR2 LQKENI.